A single sample gave rise to the 21 T cell receptor beta chains below, sequenced in a study of blood T cell repertoires in COVID-19. Produced via immunoSEQ multiplex PCR; TCRdb's table is partial and in-frame only. The sample carries more than 150,000 clones, under 80% recorded once. What was sequenced was peripheral blood. The receptors were gathered from a man aged 45-60 years who had recovered from COVID-19.

The chain combines TRBV28 with TRBJ1-4, with 10 bases lining up with TRBD1. The CDR3 has 14 amino acids. CDR1 is MDHEN and CDR2 is SYDVKM in the germline V gene. V was pared by 7 bases and J by 8 bases, with 7 bases of the junction left unmatched. The CDR3 coding sequence is TGTGCCAGCATCGAAAGGACAGGGGGAGAAAAACTGTTTTTT. It translates to CASIERTGGEKLFF.

This clone has a handful of counts. The chain links TRBV7-2 to TRBJ1-2, with D hard to call. Germline V lookup: CDR1 SGHTA, CDR2 FQGNSA. V was cut by 5 bases and J by 5 bases, with 15 bases left in between. The CDR3 extends over 14 amino acids. The CDR3 sequence: CASSLLSTLYGYTF. In nucleotides, the CDR3 is TGTGCCAGCAGCCTATTATCTACGCTGTATGGCTACACCTTC.

This clone was counted between two and nine times. The rearrangement uses TRBV29-1 and TRBJ2-7; D is perhaps TRBD1 (6 bases). The germline CDR1 and CDR2 sequences are SQVTM and ANQGSEA. The CDR3 sequence is 14 residues long. Between the trimmed V and J ends, which lost 5 bases and 6 bases, there was a span of 20 bases. Written as DNA, the CDR3 is TGCAGCGTTCAGGACAGATCCTACTATGCCGAGCAGTACTTC. This sequence encodes CSVQDRSYYAEQYF.

This clone was recorded a few times. V gene TRBV30 combines with J gene TRBJ1-4; D is perhaps TRBD1 (5 bases). V lost 3 bases to trimming and J lost 7 bases, with 15 bases between them. Germline CDR1 GTSNPN, CDR2 SVGIG (reference sequence). The CDR3 is 14 amino acids. The CDR3 coding sequence is TGTGCCTGGAGGACGGGCGGGGGGACTGAAAAACTGTTTTTT. This translates into CAWRTGGGTEKLFF.

This clone was picked up one time. The chain links TRBV28 to TRBJ1-2, with D possibly matching TRBD1 (6 bases). This CDR3 region has 15 residues. The ends were cut back, 2 bases at V and 5 bases at J, with 15 bases in the middle. Germline V gene sequence: CDR1 MDHEN, CDR2 SYDVKM. CDR3 region: CASSLPDSSLYGYTF. Written as DNA, the CDR3 is TGTGCCAGCAGTTTACCGGACAGCAGCCTATATGGCTACACCTTC.

V gene TRBV4-3 combines with J gene TRBJ1-2, with D uncertain. Germline-derived CDR1 and CDR2 are LGHNA and YSLEER. With 0 bases removed from V and 6 bases from J, the gap between germline ends came to 8 bases. The CDR3 is 13 residues long. The CDR3 DNA reads TGCGCCAGCAGCCAAGATTTCGGGGATGGCTACACCTTC. Its translation is CASSQDFGDGYTF.

The genes are TRBV2 and TRBJ2-7; TRBD1 agrees at 8 bases. The CDR3 loop spans 12 amino acids. Looked up from germline, CDR1 is SNHLY and CDR2 is FYNNEI. Unmatched junction bases numbered 4, after V lost 7 bases and J lost 5 bases. CDR3: CASTGQADEQYF. The CDR3 DNA is TGTGCCAGCACGGGACAGGCCGACGAGCAGTACTTC.

The J gene is TRBJ2-1, the V gene TRBV30; the D gene is possibly TRBD1 (5 bases). CDR3 length: 15 amino acids. Trimming stripped 0 bases from V and 3 bases from J, with 12 bases between. In germline, CDR1 is GTSNPN, CDR2 SVGIG (reference sequence). CDR3 bases: TGTGCCTGGAGTGTAAGTGGACAACGCTACAATGAGCAGTTCTTC. Translated, it gives CAWSVSGQRYNEQFF.

This chain connects TRBV5-1 to TRBJ2-4; 14 positions match TRBD2. Germline trimming cut 6 bases from V and 8 bases from J; bases unmatched to any gene: 7. The germline V gene encodes CDR1 SGHRS and CDR2 YFSETQ. The CDR3 has 15 amino acids. The CDR3: CASTSGTSGSDIQYF. The DNA for the CDR3 is TGCGCCAGCACCTCCGGGACTAGCGGGAGTGACATTCAGTACTTC.

The genes are TRBV7-9 and TRBJ2-1; D possibly corresponds to TRBD2 (6 bases). Germline loops: CDR1 SEHNR, CDR2 FQNEAQ (reference sequence). CDR3 length: 13 residues. Trimming took 8 bases from V and 9 from J, leaving 17 bases between them. CDR3 sequence: CASQIPGAGEQFF. The DNA of the CDR3 is TGTGCCAGCCAGATTCCGGGAGCGGGTGAGCAGTTCTTC.

This clone was seen once. The rearrangement joins TRBV29-1 to TRBJ1-3; no reliable D call. Between the trimmed V and J ends, which lost 0 bases and 0 bases, there was a span of 6 bases. Germline CDR1 reads SQVTM; CDR2 reads ANQGSEA. The CDR3 contains 14 residues. The DNA of the CDR3 is TGCAGCGTTGAAGATTCCTTCTCTGGAAACACCATATATTTT. Translation: CSVEDSFSGNTIYF.

This clone occurred a few times. The rearrangement links TRBV18 to TRBJ1-1; TRBD1 matches 8 bases. Germline CDR1 reads KGHSH; CDR2 reads LQKENI. This CDR3 is 15 amino acids long. With V trimmed by 6 bases and J by 3 bases, 9 bases remained unmatched. Here the CDR3 DNA reads TGTGCCAGCTCCGCAGAAACAGGGGGGCACACTGAAGCTTTCTTT. Protein: CASSAETGGHTEAFF.

This chain joins TRBV14 and TRBJ2-1; perhaps TRBD2 as D (6 bases). V lost 1 base to trimming and J lost 3 bases, with 16 bases between them. CDR3 length: 17 amino acids. Germline V gene lookup returns CDR1 SGHDN and CDR2 FVKESK. This chain's CDR3 is CASSQAGGWGGYNEQFF. The CDR3 DNA reads as TGTGCCAGCAGCCAAGCTGGCGGGTGGGGAGGCTACAATGAGCAGTTCTTC.

V and J are TRBV5-1 and TRBJ2-1, with 7 positions matching TRBD1. CDR3 length equals 15 residues. Per germline, CDR1 SGHRS and CDR2 YFSETQ. Unmatched junction bases numbered 4, after V lost 3 bases and J lost 1 base. CDR3 nucleotide sequence: TGCGCCAGCAGCTGGGACAGAGGGTCCTACAATGAGCAGTTCTTC. It yields the protein CASSWDRGSYNEQFF. Complete variable domain (other parts from reference TRBV5-1 and TRBJ2-1): KAGVTQTPRYLIKTRGQQVTLSCSPISGHRSVSWYQQTPGQGLQFLFEYFSETQRNKGNFPGRFSGRQFSNSRSEMNVSTLELGDSALYLCASSWDRGSYNEQFFGPGTRLTVL.

The V and J genes are TRBV6-6 and TRBJ1-5, with D perhaps matching TRBD1 (5 bases). The V and J ends lost 4 bases and 6 bases respectively, with 13 bases between them. This CDR3 has 14 amino acids. The germline CDR1 and CDR2 sequences are MNHNY and SVGAGI (reference sequence). CDR3 region: CASSSGRAAQPQHF. The CDR3 DNA follows: TGTGCCAGCAGTTCCGGCAGGGCGGCTCAGCCCCAGCATTTT.

The rearrangement uses TRBV7-9 and TRBJ1-1, with 9 bases matching TRBD1. V gave up 4 bases and J gave up 5 bases; unmatched junction bases: 5. The CDR3 has 14 amino acids. Germline lookup yields CDR1 SEHNR and CDR2 FQNEAQ (reference sequence). CDR3 nucleotide sequence: TGTGCCAGCAGCTCCCCCGGGACAGGGACTGAAGCTTTCTTT. Protein sequence: CASSSPGTGTEAFF.

This chain links TRBV4-3 with TRBJ1-2, with D uncertain. Trimming removed 0 bases at V and 8 bases at J, with 13 bases between. CDR1 LGHNA and CDR2 YSLEER come from the germline V gene. This CDR3 is built from 14 residues. In DNA form, the CDR3 reads TGCGCCAGCAGCCAAGAGAACATCGTCGTCGGCTACACCTTC. The encoded protein is CASSQENIVVGYTF.

This clone was counted once. The V call is TRBV7-2, the J call TRBJ2-7; 8 bases align to TRBD2. J gave up 4 bases and V 4 bases, and 6 bases lay outside the gene matches. Germline V lookup: CDR1 SGHTA, CDR2 FQGNSA. This CDR3 is built from 14 residues. In DNA form, the CDR3 reads TGTGCCAGCAGCTCTTTCGGGAGGGCTTACGAGCAGTACTTC. Amino acids: CASSSFGRAYEQYF.

This chain's CDR3 is CASSLPIGLAGGGETQYF. The CDR3 region has the DNA TGTGCCAGCAGCTTACCAATAGGACTAGCGGGAGGGGGAGAGACCCAGTACTTC. The V and J genes are TRBV3-1 (or the pseudogene TRBV3-2) and TRBJ2-5; 15 bases line up with TRBD2. Germline CDR1 and CDR2: LGHDT and YNNKEL (reference sequence). V lost 5 bases and J lost 4; bases outside the gene matches: 11. The CDR3 runs 18 residues.

This sequence joins TRBV28 and TRBJ2-1, with 8 bases matching TRBD1. The CDR3 spans 18 residues. Germline assignment: CDR1 MDHEN and CDR2 SYDVKM. Losses at the gene ends were 2 bases for V and 6 bases for J; bases not matched to a gene: 15. The CDR3 spells CASSLARGLHGRGNEQFF. DNA for the CDR3: TGTGCCAGCAGTTTAGCCAGGGGGCTGCATGGGAGAGGCAATGAGCAGTTCTTC.

The J gene is TRBJ1-1, the V gene TRBV2; the D gene is possibly TRBD1 (5 bases). Germline loops: CDR1 SNHLY, CDR2 FYNNEI. Between the trimmed V and J ends, which lost 7 bases and 1 base, there was a span of 7 bases. The CDR3 runs to 12 residues. CDR3 region: CASIQGNTEAFF. The CDR3, as DNA: TGTGCCAGCATTCAGGGGAACACTGAAGCTTTCTTT.